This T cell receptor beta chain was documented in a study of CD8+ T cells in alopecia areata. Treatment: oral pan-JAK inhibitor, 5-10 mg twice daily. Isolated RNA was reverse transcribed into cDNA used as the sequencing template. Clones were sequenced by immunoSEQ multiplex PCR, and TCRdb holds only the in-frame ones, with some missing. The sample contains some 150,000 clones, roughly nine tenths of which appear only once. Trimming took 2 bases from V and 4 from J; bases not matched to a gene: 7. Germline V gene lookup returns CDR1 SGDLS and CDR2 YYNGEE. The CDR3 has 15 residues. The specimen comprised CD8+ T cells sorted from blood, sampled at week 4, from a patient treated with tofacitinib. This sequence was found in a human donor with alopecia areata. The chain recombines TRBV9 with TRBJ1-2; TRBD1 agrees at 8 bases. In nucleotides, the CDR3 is TGTGCCAGCAGCGTTACGGCCACAGGGGGCTATGGCTACACCTTC. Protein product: CASSVTATGGYGYTF.